The 20 T cell receptor beta chains below all came from one sample that was sequenced in a study of T cell repertoires in cytomegalovirus infection. TCRdb analysed the reads with MiXCR anew, one entry per CDR3 protein. This sample carries fewer than 650,000 distinct CDR3 sequences, roughly 43% of them seen once, and the ten largest clones take 40% to 60%. These receptors are not linked to any known antigen. The source was cultured PBMCs, collected from culture after CMV antigen stimulation. These TCRs come from a human donor in good health (CMV status not recorded). Some clones in this sample may be carry-over from other donors' samples.

The V call is TRBV6-2 or TRBV6-3, the J call TRBJ2-1; TRBD2 matches at 9 bases. CDR1 MNHEY and CDR2 SVGEGT come from the germline V gene. V lost 2 bases, J lost 0 bases, and 11 bases stayed unmatched. The CDR3 is 19 amino acids. CDR3 DNA sequence: TGTGCCAGCAGTTACCGACAGAGCGGGAGGAGGGGCTCCTACAATGAGCAGTTCTTC. Protein: CASSYRQSGRRGSYNEQFF.

This clonotype was detected only a few times. The genes are TRBV11-2 and TRBJ1-1; D may be TRBD1 (6 bases). This CDR3 is 21 amino acids long. The V gene's germline CDR1 is SGHAT and CDR2 FQNNGV. Trimming shortened V by 5 bases and J by 1 base, and 32 bases separated the two germline ends. In nucleotides, the CDR3 is TGTGCCAGCAGCCAGACAACCGCGGGACAATTGGCCACGAAAAAGAACACTGAAGCTTTCTTT. Residues: CASSQTTAGQLATKKNTEAFF.

This clonotype was seen only a few times. The chain couples TRBV12-3 or TRBV12-4 to TRBJ1-6, with D uncertain. This CDR3 comprises 13 residues. Deletions cut 5 bases from V and 9 bases from J, with 11 bases between. As DNA, the CDR3 is TGTGCCAGCAGTCGTTCAGGTCGTTCACCCCTCCACTTT. It codes for CASSRSGRSPLHF.

This clonotype was seen only a few times. The V gene is TRBV7-2, the J gene TRBJ2-5, with 14 bases fitting TRBD2. With 5 bases clipped from V and 5 bases from J, the junction kept 10 bases outside the gene matches. CDR3 length equals 17 residues. The germline V gene encodes CDR1 SGHTA and CDR2 FQGNSA. CDR3 protein: CASSPRLAGGPAETQYF. The CDR3 nucleotides are TGTGCCAGCAGCCCGAGACTAGCGGGGGGGCCCGCTGAGACCCAGTACTTC.

This clonotype showed up just once. V is TRBV7-2 and J is TRBJ1-5; the D gene is possibly TRBD1 (6 bases). V dropped 1 base and J dropped 11 bases, with 15 bases sitting between them. The CDR3 loop spans 14 amino acids. The germline V gene encodes CDR1 SGHTA and CDR2 FQGNSA. The CDR3 spells CASSLEQGDWSQHF. DNA for the CDR3: TGTGCCAGCAGCTTAGAACAGGGTGATTGGTCCCAGCATTTT.

This clonotype has only a few counts. The chain joins TRBV7-6 to TRBJ2-1, with TRBD2 matching 9 bases. V shed 5 bases and J 9 bases; nucleotides not matched to a gene: 17. Germline V CDR1 and CDR2: SGHVS, FNYEAQ. The CDR3 runs 17 residues. In DNA, the CDR3 is TGTGCCAGCAGCCCGCCGCCTGGGCGGGGGGGCTCGGGTGAGCAGTTCTTC. This translates into CASSPPPGRGGSGEQFF.

V and J are TRBV4-1 and TRBJ2-7; 10 bases are shared with TRBD2. From germline, CDR1 is MGHRA and CDR2 YSYEKL. CDR3 size: 16 residues. With 2 bases clipped from V and 1 base from J, the junction kept 5 bases outside the gene matches. CDR3 sequence (DNA): TGCGCCAGCAGCCAATTTAGCGGGGGGCCTTCCTACGAGCAGTACTTC. This codes for CASSQFSGGPSYEQYF.

Only a few counts were recorded for this clonotype. This chain connects TRBV7-8 to TRBJ2-7, with a tentative D call TRBD1 (5 bases). The CDR3 runs to 15 residues. In germline, CDR1 is SGHVS, CDR2 FQNEAQ. The germline V and J ends were trimmed by 5 bases and 6 bases, with 20 bases remaining between them. CDR3 nucleotides: TGTGCCAGCAGCCCGAGGACAAGGGTGGGCCGCGAGCAGTACTTC. Residues: CASSPRTRVGREQYF.

This chain connects TRBV4-3 to TRBJ2-1, with 13 bases aligning to TRBD2. Per germline, CDR1 LGHNA and CDR2 YSLEER. V shed 1 base and J 0 bases; nucleotides not matched to a gene: 6. CDR3 length equals 19 residues. This chain's CDR3 is CASSQGLAGGPRSYNEQFF. CDR3 DNA sequence: TGCGCCAGCAGCCAAGGACTAGCGGGGGGCCCACGCTCCTACAATGAGCAGTTCTTC.

The rearrangement links TRBV6-2 or TRBV6-3 to TRBJ1-1; TRBD1 matches at 8 bases. The J segment lost 7 bases and the V segment lost 5 bases, leaving 6 bases of the junction unmatched. Germline CDR1 MNHEY, CDR2 SVGEGT. The CDR3 totals 13 residues. In nucleotides, the CDR3 is TGTGCCAGCAGTAACGGACAGGGAAGTGAAGCTTTCTTT. Translation gives CASSNGQGSEAFF.

A few counts support this clonotype. This rearrangement joins TRBV19 to TRBJ1-2; 7 nucleotides match TRBD1. V lost 3 bases to trimming and J lost 1 base; unmatched junction nucleotides: 14. From germline, CDR1 is LNHDA and CDR2 SQIVND (reference sequence). CDR3 length: 18 residues. The CDR3 is CASSIVTVDRAVNYGYTF. The CDR3 nucleotides read TGTGCCAGTAGTATTGTCACTGTCGACAGGGCCGTTAACTATGGCTACACCTTC.

CDR3 DNA sequence: TGTGCCATCAGTGGAACAGCCACCTACGAGCAGTACTTC. It codes for CAISGTATYEQYF. This chain connects TRBV10-3 to TRBJ2-7; D uncertain. From germline, CDR1 is ENHRY and CDR2 SYGVKD. The CDR3 extends over 13 amino acids. With 4 bases removed from V and 2 bases from J, the gap between germline ends came to 9 bases.

This clonotype was seen more than once but under ten times. The chain employs TRBV6-5 and TRBJ1-1, with D possibly matching TRBD1 (5 bases). The germline V and J ends were trimmed by 6 bases and 7 bases, with 15 bases remaining between them. Germline V gives CDR1 MNHEY, CDR2 SVGAGI. The CDR3 consists of 13 residues. In DNA, the CDR3 is TGTGCCAGCAGGCTGGCCGGGGCGGGTGAAGCTTTCTTT. Translation gives CASRLAGAGEAFF.

This clonotype came up a few times. The J gene is TRBJ1-3, the V gene TRBV7-2; D is uncertain. The CDR3 has 13 residues. Trimming stripped 0 bases from V and 4 bases from J, with 4 bases between. Germline CDR1 and CDR2: SGHTA and FQGNSA. CDR3 sequence reads: CASSLAEGNTIYF. The CDR3, as DNA: TGTGCCAGCAGCTTAGCTGAGGGAAACACCATATATTTT.

The V call is TRBV11-2, the J call TRBJ2-7; no firm D call. The CDR3 is 15 amino acids. Trimming pared 3 bases from V and 0 bases from J, leaving 12 bases between. Germline V gene data show CDR1 as SGHAT and CDR2 as FQNNGV. Here the CDR3 DNA reads TGTGCCAGCAGCTTCCGGGCCGAGAGCTCCTACGAGCAGTACTTC. Amino acids: CASSFRAESSYEQYF.

A word on this clonotype: This clone may be a read error of a much larger clone one base away. This chain joins TRBV7-2 and TRBJ2-7; possible D gene TRBD2, 6 bases. Germline CDR1 and CDR2: SGHTA and FQGNSA. CDR3 length equals 13 residues. The CDR3, as DNA: TGTGCCAGCAGCTTGGGAGGAAACTACGAGAAGTACTTC. This translates into CASSLGGNYEKYF. The whole variable domain, remainder taken from reference TRBV7-2 and TRBJ2-7, is GAGVSQSPSNKVTEKGKDVELRCDPISGHTALYWYRQSLGQGLEFLIYFQGNSAPDKSGLPSDRFSAERTGGSVSTLTIQRTQQEDSAVYLCASSLGGNYEKYFGPGTRLTVT.

V usage is TRBV7-2 and J usage is TRBJ1-5, with unresolved D. Deletions cut 2 bases from V and 5 bases from J, with 13 bases between. The CDR3 has 15 amino acids. CDR1 is SGHTA and CDR2 is FQGNSA in the germline V gene. The CDR3 DNA reads as TGTGCCAGCAGCTTAAGGCACGGGGAAGATCAGCCCCAGCATTTT. Its translation: CASSLRHGEDQPQHF.

This chain joins TRBV28 and TRBJ2-5; D might be TRBD1 or TRBD2, each matching 5 bases. The CDR3 totals 15 residues. V was pared by 2 bases and J by 1 base, with 11 bases between. Germline values: CDR1 MDHEN, CDR2 SYDVKM. DNA of the CDR3: TGTGCCAGCAGTTTAGGTGTCGGGACCCAAGAGACCCAGTACTTC. As protein: CASSLGVGTQETQYF. The variable domain in full, with the rest retrieved from reference TRBV28 and TRBJ2-5, is DVKVTQSSRYLVKRTGEKVFLECVQDMDHENMFWYRQDPGLGLRLIYFSYDVKMKEKGDIPEGYSVSREKKERFSLILESASTNQTSMYLCASSLGVGTQETQYFGPGTRLLVL.

The rearrangement links TRBV19 to TRBJ2-1; 10 bases map to TRBD2. The germline CDR1 and CDR2 sequences are LNHDA and SQIVND (reference sequence). This CDR3 spans 16 amino acids. The trim removed 1 base at V and 7 bases at J, leaving 7 bases unmatched. The CDR3 spells CASSIGQRGGKNEQFF. DNA of the CDR3: TGTGCCAGTAGTATAGGTCAGCGGGGGGGCAAAAATGAGCAGTTCTTC.

This clonotype was counted a few times. This sequence joins TRBV7-8 and TRBJ1-2; 8 positions match TRBD1. This CDR3 has 16 amino acids. From germline, CDR1 is SGHVS and CDR2 FQNEAQ. After removal of 5 bases from V and 4 bases from J, the junction contained 12 bases not matched to a gene. The CDR3 sequence is CASSASHRGEGYGYTF. Here the CDR3 DNA reads TGTGCCAGCAGCGCATCCCACAGGGGGGAGGGCTATGGCTACACCTTC.